This entry features one T cell receptor beta chain sequence. Clones were sequenced by immunoSEQ multiplex PCR, and TCRdb holds only the in-frame ones, with some missing. The sample lists approximately 90,000 clones; about 89% were seen once. Trimming cost V 0 bases and J 4 bases, with 15 bases left between them. CDR1 is MNHEY, CDR2 SVGEGT, per germline. The CDR3 has 16 amino acids. This entry comes from a study of T cell responses to AZD1222 COVID-19 vaccine. The V and J genes are TRBV6-2 or TRBV6-3 and TRBJ1-1; no clear D. The material sequenced was peripheral blood, taken on day 0 of AZD1222 vaccination. This clonotype was sampled from an adult in good health. The CDR3 loop is CASSYSVGAISTEAFF. The CDR3, as DNA: TGTGCCAGCAGTTACTCGGTAGGAGCAATTTCCACTGAAGCTTTCTTT.